A single sample gave rise to the 11 T cell receptor beta chains below, sequenced in a study of blood T cell repertoires in COVID-19 (dated by TCRdb to 2019 to 2021). The library was generated by the immunoSEQ multiplex PCR assay. The immuneACCESS repertoire file appears here via TCRdb, limited to in-frame rearrangements. These files lack a portion of the clones; in checked studies, under half of the deficit traces to unresolved V genes, and the cause of the others is not known. For this sample there are roughly 300,000 clones; approximately 85% appear just once. The top ten clones comprise under 2% of the sample. Sequencing used peripheral blood. These receptors all stem from a woman in her forties or fifties with acute or convalescent COVID-19.

V gene TRBV2 combines with J gene TRBJ2-3, with 9 bases matching TRBD1. Germline CDR1 SNHLY, CDR2 FYNNEI. The CDR3 covers 15 residues. The V segment lost 7 bases and the J segment 4 bases; nucleotides outside the gene matches: 9. CDR3 sequence: CASNYRDRVADTQYF. As DNA, the CDR3 is TGTGCCAGCAATTACCGGGACAGGGTCGCAGATACGCAGTATTTT.

The genes are TRBV4-3 and TRBJ2-7; 8 positions match TRBD2. Germline trimming cut 3 bases from V and 2 bases from J; bases unmatched to any gene: 3. The CDR3 spans 14 residues. CDR1 is LGHNA, CDR2 YSLEER, per germline. The CDR3, as DNA: TGCGCCAGCAGCCACGGGCGGGGGGCCTACGAGCAGTACTTC. It specifies CASSHGRGAYEQYF.

Written as DNA, the CDR3 is TGCGCCAGCAGCTTGGCCCCTAGCGGGAGGGCCTATGAGCAGTTCTTC. Amino acids: CASSLAPSGRAYEQFF. V gene TRBV5-1 combines with J gene TRBJ2-1, with 12 bases fitting TRBD2. Unmatched junction bases numbered 6, after V lost 0 bases and J lost 8 bases. This CDR3 spans 16 amino acids. Germline V gene sequence: CDR1 SGHRS, CDR2 YFSETQ.

The CDR3 DNA follows: TGTGCCAGCAGTGTCTCCCCGGGACTAGCGGGAGAGGGTGAGCAGTTCTTC. As protein: CASSVSPGLAGEGEQFF. J is TRBJ2-1 and V is TRBV28; 14 nucleotides line up with TRBD2. With 5 bases clipped from V and 9 bases from J, the junction kept 12 bases outside the gene matches. The CDR3 covers 17 residues. Looked up from germline, CDR1 is MDHEN and CDR2 is SYDVKM.

This chain uses TRBV19 with TRBJ2-1; TRBD2 aligns across 9 bases. Germline CDR1 LNHDA, CDR2 SQIVND (reference sequence). V was pared by 3 bases and J by 10 bases, with 10 bases of the junction left unmatched. The CDR3 is made up of 15 amino acids. The CDR3 reads CASSMGGRAVLEQFF. The DNA for the CDR3 is TGTGCCAGTAGTATGGGCGGGAGGGCAGTTTTAGAGCAGTTCTTC.

The chain employs TRBV28 and TRBJ2-7, with TRBD1 identical over 7 bases. CDR3 size: 15 residues. J lost 5 bases, V lost 4 bases, and 11 bases had no gene match. The germline gives CDR1 MDHEN, CDR2 SYDVKM. The CDR3 DNA reads TGTGCCAGCAGTTGGGCGGACAGGTCGAAACACGAGCAGTACTTC. It yields the protein CASSWADRSKHEQYF.

The CDR3 reads CASSLLAGYNEQFF. In DNA, the CDR3 is TGTGCCAGCTCACTCTTAGCGGGCTACAATGAGCAGTTCTTC. The gene calls are TRBV18 and TRBJ2-1; 7 nucleotides line up with TRBD2. Germline CDR1 KGHSH, CDR2 LQKENI. CDR3 length: 14 amino acids. Trimming cost V 4 bases and J 3 bases; bases outside gene matches: 3.

This clone was detected a few times. The CDR3 DNA reads TGCAGTGCTAGTGCACTAGCGGGAGGGACCCCAAACTCCGGGGAGCTGTTTTTT. This sequence encodes CSASALAGGTPNSGELFF. The J gene is TRBJ2-2, the V gene TRBV20-1, with 13 positions matching TRBD2. The CDR3 is 18 amino acids. Germline loops: CDR1 DFQATT, CDR2 SNEGSKA (reference sequence). V lost 3 bases and J lost 6; bases outside the gene matches: 13.

This rearrangement joins TRBV18 to TRBJ1-2, with 7 bases fitting TRBD1. This CDR3 has 16 residues. Germline-derived CDR1 and CDR2 are KGHSH and LQKENI. Unmatched junction bases numbered 12, after V lost 5 bases and J lost 3 bases. The CDR3 protein is CASSEGFTGEDYGYTF. The CDR3 coding sequence is TGTGCCAGCTCAGAAGGCTTTACAGGGGAAGACTATGGCTACACCTTC.

The chain uses TRBV9 and TRBJ2-5, with 9 bases fitting TRBD2. The CDR3 is made up of 16 amino acids. The germline V gene has CDR1 SGDLS and CDR2 YYNGEE. J was trimmed by 2 bases and V by 0 bases; bases with no gene match: 5. As DNA, the CDR3 is TGTGCCAGCAGCGTAGGTTCTAGCGGGATTCAAGAGACCCAGTACTTC. This gives the protein CASSVGSSGIQETQYF.

The chain carries TRBV4-1 and TRBJ2-3; 11 bases are shared with TRBD2. The V gene end was trimmed by 5 bases and the J gene end by 6 bases; junction bases not matched to a gene: 10. This CDR3 has 16 amino acids. The germline CDR1 and CDR2 sequences are MGHRA and YSYEKL. The CDR3: CASSGYSGRARDTQYF. In nucleotides, the CDR3 is TGCGCCAGCAGCGGGTATAGCGGGAGGGCCCGTGATACGCAGTATTTT.